A selection of T cell receptor beta chains follows, all from one sample in a study of T cell changes during pregnancy in multiple sclerosis. This table comes from immunoSEQ multiplex PCR, and its TCRdb copy is limited to in-frame clones, with some not included. The table records approximately 85,000 clones, 91% of them present only once. This specimen consisted of peripheral blood, obtained in the first trimester of pregnancy. These TCRs come from a female donor with multiple sclerosis, enrolled in a pregnancy study. Each CDR3 is given with its conserved first and last residue. D genes are given only for firm matches. Where a row states a size, it is once, few, many or the class of an expanded clone; other rows omit it.

d_call,j_call,clone_size,v_call,cdr3_nt,cdr3_aa
TRBD1,TRBJ1-4,.,TRBV6-1,TGTGCCAGCAGTGAAGCGCGGGACAGGGGGGGAAAACTGTTTTTT,CASSEARDRGGKLFF
TRBD2,TRBJ2-7,.,TRBV10-3,TGTGCCATCCATAGCGGGAGCTCCTACGAGCAGTACTTC,CAIHSGSSYEQYF
TRBD1,TRBJ1-1,.,TRBV11-2,TGTGCCAGCAGCTTAGTTAGGCGCGGGACAGAGTATTTAGGGACTGAAGCTTTCTTT,CASSLVRRGTEYLGTEAFF
.,TRBJ2-7,.,TRBV7-6,TGTGCCAGCAGCATCGATGCGTCTTCCATCTCCTACGAGCAGTACTTC,CASSIDASSISYEQYF
.,TRBJ1-1,few,TRBV9,TGTGCCAGCAGCCCTCGGGGGGAGACCATGAACACTGAAGCTTTCTTT,CASSPRGETMNTEAFF
.,TRBJ2-4,few,TRBV5-6,TGTGCCAGCAGCCGCCTCGAGGAGGCCATTCAGTACTTC,CASSRLEEAIQYF
.,TRBJ1-5,once,TRBV21-1,TGTGCCAGCAGGAACAGGGCTTATAGCAATCAGCCCCAGCATTTT,CASRNRAYSNQPQHF
.,TRBJ2-7,.,TRBV19,TGTGCCAGTAGTATCGGGCTAGCCCTTCTCTACGAGCAGTACTTC,CASSIGLALLYEQYF
.,TRBJ2-1,.,TRBV7-3,TGTGCCAGCAGCTTAAACCCAGTTATGGATGAGCAGTTCTTC,CASSLNPVMDEQFF
.,TRBJ2-3,.,TRBV29-1,TGCAGCGTTGAAGATCTTCTACTAACCACAGATACGCAGTATTTT,CSVEDLLLTTDTQYF
.,TRBJ2-2,.,TRBV21-1,TGTGCCAGCAGCAAAGGAGGTCCGGGGGAGCTGTTTTTT,CASSKGGPGELFF
.,TRBJ2-6,.,TRBV28,TGTGCCAGCAGTTACACAAACTCTGGGGCCAACGTCCTGACTTTC,CASSYTNSGANVLTF
TRBD2,TRBJ2-1,.,TRBV7-2,TGTGCCAGCAGCTTAACTAGCGGGATTGGGAATGAGCAGTTCTTC,CASSLTSGIGNEQFF
.,TRBJ2-7,.,TRBV28,TGTGCCAGCATGTCTAGCTACGAGCAGTACTTC,CASMSSYEQYF
TRBD2,TRBJ2-2,.,TRBV7-6,TGTGCCAGCAGCTCGCAGGGCCTAGCGGGACCCGGGGAGCTGTTTTTT,CASSSQGLAGPGELFF
TRBD1,TRBJ2-2,.,TRBV5-1,TGCGCCAGCAGCTTGGAGGGACAGGGGATTGCCGGGGAGCTGTTTTTT,CASSLEGQGIAGELFF
.,TRBJ1-4,.,TRBV28,TGTGCCAGTTTACAGAACACTAATGAAAAACTGTTTTTT,CASLQNTNEKLFF
.,TRBJ1-1,.,TRBV9,TGTGCCAGCAGCGTAGGCGGGATAAACACTGAAGCTTTCTTT,CASSVGGINTEAFF
.,TRBJ2-3,.,TRBV4-2,TGTGCCAGCAGCCAAGGTCTCACAGATACGCAGTATTTT,CASSQGLTDTQYF
.,TRBJ1-5,.,TRBV28,TGTGCAACGGTAAGGGAGCCTCGTCAGCCCCAGCATTTT,CATVREPRQPQHF
TRBD2,TRBJ2-1,.,TRBV25-1,TGTGCCAGCAGTACGGCTAGCGGGTCCTACAATGAGCAGTTCTTC,CASSTASGSYNEQFF
TRBD1,TRBJ1-3,.,TRBV5-1,TGCGCCAGCAGCGGAGGGACAGGGACAAGGAGCTCTGGAAACACCATATATTTT,CASSGGTGTRSSGNTIYF
.,TRBJ2-7,.,TRBV4-3,TGCGCCAGCAGCCGAGGAGGGGCTAGCTCCTACGAGCAGTACTTC,CASSRGGASSYEQYF
.,TRBJ2-7,.,TRBV11-3,TGTGCCAGCAGCTTAGGTCGCGGATCCTACGAGCAGTACTTC,CASSLGRGSYEQYF
.,TRBJ2-2,.,TRBV2,TGTGCCGCACGGGGGAAAGGCACCGGGGAGCTGTTTTTT,CAARGKGTGELFF
.,TRBJ2-3,.,TRBV9,TGTGCCAGCAGCCCTAGCCTTGGGGGAGGATCAGATACGCAGTATTTT,CASSPSLGGGSDTQYF
TRBD2,TRBJ2-7,.,TRBV29-1,TGCAGCGTGATAGGACTAGCGGACTCCTACGAGCAGTACTTC,CSVIGLADSYEQYF
TRBD2,TRBJ2-5,.,TRBV28,TGTGCCAGCAGTTCCAAGGGTCCCGGGCTAGCGGGAGGTGGAGAGACCCAGTACTTC,CASSSKGPGLAGGGETQYF